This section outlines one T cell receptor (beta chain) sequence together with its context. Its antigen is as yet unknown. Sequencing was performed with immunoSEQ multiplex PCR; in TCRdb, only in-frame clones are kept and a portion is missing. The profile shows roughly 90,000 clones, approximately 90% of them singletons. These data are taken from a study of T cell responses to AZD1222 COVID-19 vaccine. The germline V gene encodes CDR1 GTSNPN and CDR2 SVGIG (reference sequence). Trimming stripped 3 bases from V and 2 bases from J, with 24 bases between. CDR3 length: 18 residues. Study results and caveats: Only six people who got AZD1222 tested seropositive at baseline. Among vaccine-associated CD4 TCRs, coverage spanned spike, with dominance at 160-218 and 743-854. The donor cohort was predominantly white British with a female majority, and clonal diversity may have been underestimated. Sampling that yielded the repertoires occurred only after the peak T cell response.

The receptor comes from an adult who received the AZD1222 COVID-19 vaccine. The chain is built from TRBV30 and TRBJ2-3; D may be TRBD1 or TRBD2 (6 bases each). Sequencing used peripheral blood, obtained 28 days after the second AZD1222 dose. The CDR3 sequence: CAWSYSGGGSGYTDTQYF. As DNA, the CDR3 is TGTGCCTGGAGCTACTCCGGAGGGGGTAGCGGTTACACAGATACGCAGTATTTT. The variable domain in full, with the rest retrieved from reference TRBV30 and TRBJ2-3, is SQTIHQWPATLVQPVGSPLSLECTVEGTSNPNLYWYRQAAGRGLQLLFYSVGIGQISSEVPQNLSASRPQDRQFILSSKKLLLSDSGFYLCAWSYSGGGSGYTDTQYFGPGTRLTVL.